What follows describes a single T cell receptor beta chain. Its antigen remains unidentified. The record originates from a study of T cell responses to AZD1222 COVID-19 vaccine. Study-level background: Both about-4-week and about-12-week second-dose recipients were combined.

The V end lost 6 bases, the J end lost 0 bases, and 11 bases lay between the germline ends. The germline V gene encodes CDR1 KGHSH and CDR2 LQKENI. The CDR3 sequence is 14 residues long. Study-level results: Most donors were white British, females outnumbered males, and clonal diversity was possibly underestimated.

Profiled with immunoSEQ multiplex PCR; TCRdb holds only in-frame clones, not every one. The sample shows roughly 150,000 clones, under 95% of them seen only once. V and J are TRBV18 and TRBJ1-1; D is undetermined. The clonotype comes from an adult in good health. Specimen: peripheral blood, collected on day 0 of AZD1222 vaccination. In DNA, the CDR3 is TGTGCCAGCTCTACCGAGCTCCTGAACACTGAAGCTTTCTTT. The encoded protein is CASSTELLNTEAFF.